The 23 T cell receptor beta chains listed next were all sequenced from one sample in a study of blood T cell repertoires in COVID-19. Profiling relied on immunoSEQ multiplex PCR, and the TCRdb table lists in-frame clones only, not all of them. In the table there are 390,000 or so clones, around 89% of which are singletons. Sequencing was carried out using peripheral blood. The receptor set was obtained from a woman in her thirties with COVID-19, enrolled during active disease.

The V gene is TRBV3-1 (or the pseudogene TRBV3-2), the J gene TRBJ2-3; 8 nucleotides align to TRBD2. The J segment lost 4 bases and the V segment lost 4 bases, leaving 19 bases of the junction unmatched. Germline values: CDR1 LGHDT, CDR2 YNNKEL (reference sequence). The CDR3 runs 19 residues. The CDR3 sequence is CASSLSRLAGLPGADTQYF. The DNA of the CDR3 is TGTGCCAGCAGCCTAAGCAGGCTAGCGGGCCTCCCGGGGGCAGATACGCAGTATTTT.

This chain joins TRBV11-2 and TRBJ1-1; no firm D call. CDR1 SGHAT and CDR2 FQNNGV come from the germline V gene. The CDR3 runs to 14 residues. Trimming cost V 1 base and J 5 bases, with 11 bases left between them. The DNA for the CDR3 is TGTGCCAGCAGCTTAGTTGAAACGGGAACTGAAGCTTTCTTT. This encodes CASSLVETGTEAFF.

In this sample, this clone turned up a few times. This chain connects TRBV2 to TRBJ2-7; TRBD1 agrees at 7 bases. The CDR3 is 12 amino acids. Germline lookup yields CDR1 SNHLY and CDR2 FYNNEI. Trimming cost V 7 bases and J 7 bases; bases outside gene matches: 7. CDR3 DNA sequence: TGTGCCAGCAACAGGGGAGTGTGGGAGCAGTACTTC. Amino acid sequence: CASNRGVWEQYF.

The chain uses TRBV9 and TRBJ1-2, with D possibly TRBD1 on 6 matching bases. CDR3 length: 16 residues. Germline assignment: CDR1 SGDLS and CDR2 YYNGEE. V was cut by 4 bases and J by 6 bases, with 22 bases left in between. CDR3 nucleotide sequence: TGTGCCAGCAGCCCCCGACAGGTCCACCACCCTGATGGCTACACCTTC. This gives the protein CASSPRQVHHPDGYTF.

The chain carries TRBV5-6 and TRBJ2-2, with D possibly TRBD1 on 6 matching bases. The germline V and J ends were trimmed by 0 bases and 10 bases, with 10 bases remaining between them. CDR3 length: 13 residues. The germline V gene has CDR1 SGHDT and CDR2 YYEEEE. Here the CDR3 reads CASSLEQGVELFF. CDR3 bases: TGTGCCAGCAGCTTGGAACAGGGCGTGGAGCTGTTTTTT.

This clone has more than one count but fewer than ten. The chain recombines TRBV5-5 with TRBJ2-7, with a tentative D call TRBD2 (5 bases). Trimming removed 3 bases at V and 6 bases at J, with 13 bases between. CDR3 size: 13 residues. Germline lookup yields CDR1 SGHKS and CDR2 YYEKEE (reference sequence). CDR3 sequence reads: CASSWVGVGEQYF. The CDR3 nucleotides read TGTGCCAGCAGCTGGGTGGGAGTAGGCGAGCAGTACTTC.

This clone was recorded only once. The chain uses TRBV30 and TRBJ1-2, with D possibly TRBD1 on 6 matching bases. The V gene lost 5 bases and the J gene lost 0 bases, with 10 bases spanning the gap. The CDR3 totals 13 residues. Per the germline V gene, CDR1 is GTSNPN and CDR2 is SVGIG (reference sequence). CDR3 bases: TGTGCCTGGGGGGACACTGCTAACTATGGCTACACCTTC. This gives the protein CAWGDTANYGYTF.

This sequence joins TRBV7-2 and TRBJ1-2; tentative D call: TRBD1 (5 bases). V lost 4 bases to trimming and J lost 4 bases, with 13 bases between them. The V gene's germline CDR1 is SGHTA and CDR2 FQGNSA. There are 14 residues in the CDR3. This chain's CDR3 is CASSSQGVGYGYTF. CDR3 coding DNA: TGTGCCAGCAGCTCCCAGGGTGTCGGCTATGGCTACACCTTC. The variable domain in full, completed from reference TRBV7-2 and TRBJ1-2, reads GAGVSQSPSNKVTEKGKDVELRCDPISGHTALYWYRQSLGQGLEFLIYFQGNSAPDKSGLPSDRFSAERTGGSVSTLTIQRTQQEDSAVYLCASSSQGVGYGYTFGSGTRLTVV.

CDR3 sequence (DNA): TGTGCCAGCAGCTTAGTGGGGACAGCCATCAATCAGCCCCAGCATTTT. Its protein is CASSLVGTAINQPQHF. The rearrangement joins TRBV7-8 to TRBJ1-5, with 7 bases matching TRBD1. Germline values: CDR1 SGHVS, CDR2 FQNEAQ. V was clipped by 1 base and J by 3 bases; unmatched bases: 6. CDR3 size: 16 residues.

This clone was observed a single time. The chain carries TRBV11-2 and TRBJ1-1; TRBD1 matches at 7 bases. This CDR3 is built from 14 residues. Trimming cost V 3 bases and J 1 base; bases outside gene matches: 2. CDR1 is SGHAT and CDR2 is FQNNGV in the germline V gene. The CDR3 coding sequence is TGTGCCAGCAGCTTGGGGACAGAGAACACTGAAGCTTTCTTT. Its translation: CASSLGTENTEAFF. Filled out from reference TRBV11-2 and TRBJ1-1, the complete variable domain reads EAGVAQSPRYKIIEKRQSVAFWCNPISGHATLYWYQQILGQGPKLLIQFQNNGVVDDSQLPKDRFSAERLKGVDSTLKIQPAKLEDSAVYLCASSLGTENTEAFFGQGTRLTVV.

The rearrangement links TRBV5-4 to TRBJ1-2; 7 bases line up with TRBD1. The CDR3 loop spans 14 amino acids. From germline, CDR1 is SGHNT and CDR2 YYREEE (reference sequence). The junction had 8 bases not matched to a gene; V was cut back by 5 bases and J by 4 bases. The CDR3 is CASSPIRDSYGYTF. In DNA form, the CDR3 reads TGTGCCAGCAGTCCTATTCGGGACAGCTATGGCTACACCTTC.

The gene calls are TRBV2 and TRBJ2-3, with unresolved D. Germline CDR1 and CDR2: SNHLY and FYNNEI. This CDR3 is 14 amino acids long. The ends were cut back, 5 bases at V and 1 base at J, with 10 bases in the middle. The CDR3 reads CASSRNFRTDTQYF. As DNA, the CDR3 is TGTGCCAGCAGTAGAAACTTCCGCACAGATACGCAGTATTTT. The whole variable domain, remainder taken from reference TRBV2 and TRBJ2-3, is EPEVTQTPSHQVTQMGQEVILRCVPISNHLYFYWYRQILGQKVEFLVSFYNNEISEKSEIFDDQFSVERPDGSNFTLKIRSTKLEDSAMYFCASSRNFRTDTQYFGPGTRLTVL.

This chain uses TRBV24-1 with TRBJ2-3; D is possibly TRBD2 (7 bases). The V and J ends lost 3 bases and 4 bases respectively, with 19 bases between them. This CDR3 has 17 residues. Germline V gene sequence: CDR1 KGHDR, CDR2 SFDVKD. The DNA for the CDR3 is TGTGCCACCAGTGATCCGCTCGGCGGGGGCGCCTCAGATACGCAGTATTTT. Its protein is CATSDPLGGGASDTQYF.

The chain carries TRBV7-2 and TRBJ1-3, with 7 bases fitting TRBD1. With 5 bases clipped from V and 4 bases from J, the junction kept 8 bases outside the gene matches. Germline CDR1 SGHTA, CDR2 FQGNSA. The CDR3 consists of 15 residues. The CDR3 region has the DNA TGTGCCAGCAGCACCGCCAGGGGGGCCGGAAACACCATATATTTT. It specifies CASSTARGAGNTIYF.

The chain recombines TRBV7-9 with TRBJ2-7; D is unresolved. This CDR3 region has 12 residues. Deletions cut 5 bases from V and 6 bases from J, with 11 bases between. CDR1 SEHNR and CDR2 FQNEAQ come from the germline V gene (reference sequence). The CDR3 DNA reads TGTGCCAGCAGCACCCCCCTCGGCGAGCAGTACTTC. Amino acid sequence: CASSTPLGEQYF.

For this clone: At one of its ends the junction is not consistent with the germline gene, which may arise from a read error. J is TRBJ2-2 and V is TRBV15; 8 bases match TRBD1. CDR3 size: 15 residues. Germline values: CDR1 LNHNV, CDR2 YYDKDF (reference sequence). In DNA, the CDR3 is TGTGCCACCAGCGGAGACAGGGGTTGGACCGGGGAGCTGTTTTTT. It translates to CATSGDRGWTGELFF. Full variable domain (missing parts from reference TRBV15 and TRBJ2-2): DAMVIQNPRYQVTQFGKPVTLSCSQTLNHNVMYWYQQKSSQAPKLLFHYYDKDFNNEADTPDNFQSRRPNTSFCFLDIRSPGLGDTAMYLCATSGDRGWTGELFFGEGSRLTVL.

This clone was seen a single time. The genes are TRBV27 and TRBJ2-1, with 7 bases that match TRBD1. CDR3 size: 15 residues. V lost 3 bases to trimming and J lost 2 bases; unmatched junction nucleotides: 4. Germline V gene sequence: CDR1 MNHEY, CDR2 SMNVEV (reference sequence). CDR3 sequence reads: CASSLGRGTYNEQFF. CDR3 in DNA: TGTGCCAGCAGTTTGGGCAGGGGGACCTACAATGAGCAGTTCTTC.

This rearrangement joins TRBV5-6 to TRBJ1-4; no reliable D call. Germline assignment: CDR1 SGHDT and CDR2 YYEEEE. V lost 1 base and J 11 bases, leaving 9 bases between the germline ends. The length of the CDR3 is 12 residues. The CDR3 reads CASSLNRGKLFF. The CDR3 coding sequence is TGTGCCAGCAGCTTGAACCGGGGTAAACTGTTTTTT.

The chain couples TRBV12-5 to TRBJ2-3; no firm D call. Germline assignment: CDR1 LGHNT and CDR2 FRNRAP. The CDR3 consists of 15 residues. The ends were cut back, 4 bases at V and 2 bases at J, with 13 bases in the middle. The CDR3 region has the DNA TGTGCTAGTGGTTCAATTAGACTCCTCACAGATACGCAGTATTTT. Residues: CASGSIRLLTDTQYF.

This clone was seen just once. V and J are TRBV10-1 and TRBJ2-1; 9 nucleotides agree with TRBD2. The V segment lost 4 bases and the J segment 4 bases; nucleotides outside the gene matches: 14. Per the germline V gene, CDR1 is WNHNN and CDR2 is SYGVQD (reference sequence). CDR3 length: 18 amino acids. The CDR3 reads CASSGRSPGLAAYNEQFF. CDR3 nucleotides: TGCGCCAGCAGTGGACGCTCACCGGGACTAGCTGCATACAATGAGCAGTTCTTC.

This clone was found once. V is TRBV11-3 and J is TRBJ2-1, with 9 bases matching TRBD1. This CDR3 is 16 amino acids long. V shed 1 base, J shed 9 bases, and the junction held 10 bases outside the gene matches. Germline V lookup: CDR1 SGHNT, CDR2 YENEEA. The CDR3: CASSLGGGTGIGEQFF. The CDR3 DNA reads TGTGCCAGCAGCTTAGGGGGGGGGACAGGGATAGGTGAGCAGTTCTTC.

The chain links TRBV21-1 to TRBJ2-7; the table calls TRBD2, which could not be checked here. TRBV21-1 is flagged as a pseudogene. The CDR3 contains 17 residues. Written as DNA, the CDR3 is TGTGCCAGCAGGGAAAAAAAGGGAGGATCCGGCCCCTACGAGCAGTACGTC. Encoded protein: CASREKKGGSGPYEQYV.

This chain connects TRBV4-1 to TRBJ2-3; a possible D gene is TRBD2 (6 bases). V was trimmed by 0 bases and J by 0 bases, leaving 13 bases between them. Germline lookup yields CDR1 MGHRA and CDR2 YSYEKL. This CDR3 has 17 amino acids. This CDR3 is CASSQERLAPSTDTQYF. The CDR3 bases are TGCGCCAGCAGCCAAGAAAGGCTAGCGCCGAGCACAGATACGCAGTATTTT.